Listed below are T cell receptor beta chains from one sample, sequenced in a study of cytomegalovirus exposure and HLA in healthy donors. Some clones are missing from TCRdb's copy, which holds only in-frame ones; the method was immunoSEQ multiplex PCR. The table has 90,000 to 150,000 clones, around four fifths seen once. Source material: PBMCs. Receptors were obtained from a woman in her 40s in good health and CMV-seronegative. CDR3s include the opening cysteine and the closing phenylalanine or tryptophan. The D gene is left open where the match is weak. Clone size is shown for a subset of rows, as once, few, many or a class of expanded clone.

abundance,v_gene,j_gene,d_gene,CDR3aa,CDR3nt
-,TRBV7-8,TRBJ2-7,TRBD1,CASSPGTGGSVGRLEQYF,TGCGCCAGCAGTCCCGGGACAGGGGGCTCAGTTGGCAGGCTCGAGCAGTACTTC
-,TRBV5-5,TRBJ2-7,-,CASTYSSGAREQYF,TGTGCCAGCACTTATAGTTCTGGGGCGCGGGAGCAGTACTTC
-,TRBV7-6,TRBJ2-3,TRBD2,CASSLESGLAGTQYF,TGTGCCAGCAGCCTGGAAAGCGGACTAGCGGGTACGCAGTATTTT
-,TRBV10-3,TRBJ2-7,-,CAISERGDSYEQYF,TGTGCCATCAGTGAGAGGGGGGACAGCTACGAGCAGTACTTC
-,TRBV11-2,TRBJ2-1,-,CASSFRSSSYNEQFF,TGTGCCAGCAGCTTCCGCTCCAGCTCCTACAATGAGCAGTTCTTC
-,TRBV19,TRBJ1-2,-,CASSETGNYGYTF,TGTGCCAGTAGTGAGACAGGAAACTATGGCTACACCTTC
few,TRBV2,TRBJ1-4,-,CASSPQGGEKLFF,TGTGCCAGCAGCCCACAGGGTGGTGAAAAACTGTTTTTT
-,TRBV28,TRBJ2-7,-,CASDTTGRVAGEQYF,TGTGCCAGCGACACCACTGGGAGAGTAGCCGGCGAGCAGTACTTC
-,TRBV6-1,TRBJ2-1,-,CASKSGAGSGNEQFF,TGTGCCAGCAAGTCCGGCGCAGGGTCTGGCAATGAGCAGTTCTTC
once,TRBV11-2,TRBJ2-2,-,CASSLGMAATAGWGELFF,TGTGCCAGCAGCTTAGGGATGGCTGCGACGGCAGGTTGGGGGGAGCTGTTTTTT
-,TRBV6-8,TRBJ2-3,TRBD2,CASSRLAGTPSCLTDTQYF,TGTGCCAGCAGCAGACTAGCGGGGACTCCCTCGTGTCTCACAGATACGCAGTATTTT
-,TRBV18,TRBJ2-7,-,CASSPQDSTYEQYF,TGTGCCAGCTCACCACAGGACAGCACCTACGAGCAGTACTTC
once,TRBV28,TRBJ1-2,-,CASSLTEATYGYTF,TGTGCCAGCAGTTTAACTGAGGCGACCTATGGCTACACCTTC
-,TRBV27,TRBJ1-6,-,CASSLWGPGRGDSPLHF,TGTGCCAGCAGTTTATGGGGGCCCGGCAGGGGCGATTCACCCCTCCACTTT
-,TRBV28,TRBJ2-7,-,CASSLYSKGYEQYF,TGTGCCAGCAGTTTATATAGCAAAGGCTACGAGCAGTACTTC
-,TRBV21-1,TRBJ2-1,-,CAGWTDSSYNEQFF,TGTGCCGGTTGGACAGACAGCTCCTACAATGAGCAGTTCTTC
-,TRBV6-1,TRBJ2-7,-,CASRNFNSEQYF,TGTGCCAGCAGAAACTTTAACAGCGAGCAGTACTTC